This T cell receptor (beta chain) was recovered during a study of technical replicates of blood from several donors. Germline trimming cut 5 bases from V and 0 bases from J; bases unmatched to any gene: 5. The CDR3 extends over 15 amino acids. The germline gives CDR1 LNHDA, CDR2 SQIVND (reference sequence). Method: immunoSEQ multiplex PCR; TCRdb's copy keeps in-frame clones and lacks some. The sample carries around 83,000 clones, approximately 94% recorded once. This receptor was taken from a human donor in good health. V and J are TRBV19 and TRBJ2-7; 9 nucleotides align to TRBD1. The sample comprised T cells isolated from PBMCs. DNA of the CDR3: TGTGCCAGTAGTTTTTCGGGACAGGGCTCCTACGAGCAGTACTTC. It specifies CASSFSGQGSYEQYF.